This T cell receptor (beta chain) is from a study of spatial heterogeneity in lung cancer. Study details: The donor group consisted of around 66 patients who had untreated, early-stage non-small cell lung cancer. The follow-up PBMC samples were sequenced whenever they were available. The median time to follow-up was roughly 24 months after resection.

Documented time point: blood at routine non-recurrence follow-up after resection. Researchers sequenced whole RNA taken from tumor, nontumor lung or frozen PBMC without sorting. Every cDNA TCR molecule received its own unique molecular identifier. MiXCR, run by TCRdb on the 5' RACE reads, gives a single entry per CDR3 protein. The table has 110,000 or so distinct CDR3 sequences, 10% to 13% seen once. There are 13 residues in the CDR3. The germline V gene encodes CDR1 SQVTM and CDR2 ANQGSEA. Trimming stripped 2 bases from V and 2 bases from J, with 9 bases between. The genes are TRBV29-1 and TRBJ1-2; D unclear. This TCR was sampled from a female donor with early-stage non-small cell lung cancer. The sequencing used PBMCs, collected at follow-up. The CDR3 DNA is TGCAGCGTTGAATGGAACACCAACTATGGCTACACCTTC. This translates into CSVEWNTNYGYTF.